This T cell receptor beta chain was captured by sequencing in a study of cytomegalovirus exposure and HLA in healthy donors. PCR amplification relied on 60 Vbeta primers (plus 13 Jbeta primers). The data were produced by immunoSEQ multiplex PCR, yet TCRdb's version contains in-frame clones alone and is incomplete. The top ten clones hold roughly 1.4% of a sample with roughly 190,000 clones, 75% to 85% of them seen once. There are 15 residues in the CDR3. Trimming removed 2 bases at V and 1 base at J, with 11 bases between. The V gene's germline CDR1 is SEHNR and CDR2 FQNEAQ (reference sequence). This chain uses TRBV7-9 with TRBJ1-1, with D uncertain. The specimen was PBMCs. The TCR originated in a girl between 10 and 17 years old in good health and CMV-seropositive. DNA for the CDR3: TGTGCCAGCAGCTTAAGGGAGCTAGAGAACACTGAAGCTTTCTTT. Its translation is CASSLRELENTEAFF.